This TCR beta chain was captured in a study of blood T cell repertoires in COVID-19. Study-wide background: Donors in the United States, Italy and Spain gave samples during acute or convalescent COVID-19. T cells, B-cell-depleted T cells, or PBMCs provided the cDNA or gDNA that served as material.

Per the original methods: Amplifying reference gene primers gave estimates of nucleated cell counts. The assay was immunoSEQ multiplex PCR, and TCRdb's table has in-frame clones only and misses some. V, J and clone size are taken as reported in that table, and D and trimming were inferred from the DNA itself. The repertoire holds 150,000 to 200,000 clones, with around 87% as singletons. CDR1 and CDR2 from the germline V gene are SGHDT and YYEEEE. This CDR3 comprises 15 residues. The germline V and J ends were trimmed by 4 bases and 7 bases, with 15 bases remaining between them. The rearrangement uses TRBV5-6 and TRBJ1-6, with TRBD1 as a possible D gene (5 bases). This receptor was taken from a woman in her 30s with active or convalescent COVID-19. The sample was peripheral blood. The CDR3 sequence: CASSRGSGGNSPLHF. The CDR3 DNA reads as TGTGCCAGCAGCCGGGGATCGGGGGGAAATTCACCCCTCCACTTT. Drawing the rest from reference TRBV5-6 and TRBJ1-6, the complete variable domain is DAGVTQSPTHLIKTRGQQVTLRCSPKSGHDTVSWYQQALGQGPQFIFQYYEEEERQRGNFPDRFSGHQFPNYSSELNVNALLLGDSALYLCASSRGSGGNSPLHFGNGTRLTVT.